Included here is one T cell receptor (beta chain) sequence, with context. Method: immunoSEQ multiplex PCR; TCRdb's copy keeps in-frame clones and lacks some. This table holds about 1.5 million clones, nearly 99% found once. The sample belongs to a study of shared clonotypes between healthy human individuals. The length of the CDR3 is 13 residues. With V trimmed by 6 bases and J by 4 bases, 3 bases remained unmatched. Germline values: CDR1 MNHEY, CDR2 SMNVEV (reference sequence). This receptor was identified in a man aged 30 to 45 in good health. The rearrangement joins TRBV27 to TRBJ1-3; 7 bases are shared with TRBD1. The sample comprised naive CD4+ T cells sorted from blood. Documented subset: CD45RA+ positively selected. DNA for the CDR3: TGTGCCAGCAGAGGGACAGCCGGAAACACCATATATTTT. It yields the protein CASRGTAGNTIYF.